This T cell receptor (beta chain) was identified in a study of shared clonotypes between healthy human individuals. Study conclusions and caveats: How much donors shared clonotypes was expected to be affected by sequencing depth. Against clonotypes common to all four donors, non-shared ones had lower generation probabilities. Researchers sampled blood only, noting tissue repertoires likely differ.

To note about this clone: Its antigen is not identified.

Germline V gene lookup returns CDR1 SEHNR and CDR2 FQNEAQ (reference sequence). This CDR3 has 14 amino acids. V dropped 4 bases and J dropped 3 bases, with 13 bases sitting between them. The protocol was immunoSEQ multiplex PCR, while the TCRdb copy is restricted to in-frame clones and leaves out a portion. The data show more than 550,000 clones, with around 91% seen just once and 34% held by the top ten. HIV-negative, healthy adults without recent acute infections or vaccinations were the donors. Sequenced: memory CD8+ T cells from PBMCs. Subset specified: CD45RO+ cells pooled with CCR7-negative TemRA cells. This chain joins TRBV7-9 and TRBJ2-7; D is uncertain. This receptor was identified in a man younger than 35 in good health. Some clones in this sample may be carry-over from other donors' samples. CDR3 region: CASSSSSLDYEQYF. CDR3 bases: TGTGCCAGCAGCTCCAGTAGCCTTGACTACGAGCAGTACTTC.